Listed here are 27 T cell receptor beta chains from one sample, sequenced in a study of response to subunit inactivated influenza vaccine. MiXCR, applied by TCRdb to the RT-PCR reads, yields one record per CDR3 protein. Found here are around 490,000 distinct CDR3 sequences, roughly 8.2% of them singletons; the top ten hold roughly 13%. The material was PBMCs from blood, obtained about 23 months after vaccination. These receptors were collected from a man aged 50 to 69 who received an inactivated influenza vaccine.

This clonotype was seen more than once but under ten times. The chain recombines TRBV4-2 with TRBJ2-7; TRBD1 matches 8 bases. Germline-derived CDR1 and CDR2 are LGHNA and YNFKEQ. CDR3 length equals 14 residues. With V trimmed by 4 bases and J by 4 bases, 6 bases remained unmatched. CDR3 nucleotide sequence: TGTGCCAGCAGCCGGACAGGGACAGAATACGAGCAGTACTTC. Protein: CASSRTGTEYEQYF.

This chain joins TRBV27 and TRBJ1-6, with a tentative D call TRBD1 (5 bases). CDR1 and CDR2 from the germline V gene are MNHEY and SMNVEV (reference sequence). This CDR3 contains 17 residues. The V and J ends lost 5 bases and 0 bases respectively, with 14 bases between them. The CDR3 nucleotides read TGTGCCAGCAGTCTCCGTGCAGGGAGCTCCTATAATTCACCCCTCCACTTT. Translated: CASSLRAGSSYNSPLHF.

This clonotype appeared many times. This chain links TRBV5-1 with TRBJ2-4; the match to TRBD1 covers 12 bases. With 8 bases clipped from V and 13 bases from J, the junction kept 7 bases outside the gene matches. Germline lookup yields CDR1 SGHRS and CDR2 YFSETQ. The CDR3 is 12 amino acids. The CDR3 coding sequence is TGCGCCAGGGGACAGGGGGCGAGAGAACAGTACTTC. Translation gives CARGQGAREQYF.

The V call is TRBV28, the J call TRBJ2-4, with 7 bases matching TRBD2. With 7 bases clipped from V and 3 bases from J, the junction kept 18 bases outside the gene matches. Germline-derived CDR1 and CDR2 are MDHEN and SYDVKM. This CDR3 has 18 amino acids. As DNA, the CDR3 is TGTGCCAGCAAAGGTGGGGGTTGGCTAGCGGAAGGCAAAAACATTCAGTACTTC. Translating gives CASKGGGWLAEGKNIQYF.

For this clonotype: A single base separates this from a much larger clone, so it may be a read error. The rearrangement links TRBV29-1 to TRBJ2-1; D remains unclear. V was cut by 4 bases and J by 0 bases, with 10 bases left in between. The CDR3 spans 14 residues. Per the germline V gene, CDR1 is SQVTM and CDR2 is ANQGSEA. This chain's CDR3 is CSVARRHSYNEQFF. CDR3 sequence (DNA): TGCAGCGTTGCCCGGCGTCACTCCTACAATGAGCAGTTCTTC.

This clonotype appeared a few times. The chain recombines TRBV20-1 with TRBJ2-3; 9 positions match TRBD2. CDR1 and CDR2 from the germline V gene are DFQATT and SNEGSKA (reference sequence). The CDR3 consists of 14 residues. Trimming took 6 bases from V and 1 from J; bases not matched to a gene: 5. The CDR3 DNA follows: TGCAGTGCCACTAAGCGGGGGGGCACAGATACGCAGTATTTT. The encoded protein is CSATKRGGTDTQYF.

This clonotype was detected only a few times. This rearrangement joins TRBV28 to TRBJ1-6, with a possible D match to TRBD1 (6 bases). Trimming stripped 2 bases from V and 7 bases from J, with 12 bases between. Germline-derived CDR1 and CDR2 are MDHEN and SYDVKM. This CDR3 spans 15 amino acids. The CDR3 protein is CASSLAGTKNSPLHF. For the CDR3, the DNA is TGTGCCAGCAGTTTAGCCGGGACAAAAAATTCACCCCTCCACTTT.

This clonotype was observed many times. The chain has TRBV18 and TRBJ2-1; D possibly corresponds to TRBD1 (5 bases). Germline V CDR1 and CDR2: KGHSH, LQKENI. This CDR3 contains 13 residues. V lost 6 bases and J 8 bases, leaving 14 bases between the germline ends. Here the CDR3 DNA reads TGTGCCAGCTCGCCCAGGGTTGAGGATGAGCAGTTCTTC. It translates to CASSPRVEDEQFF.

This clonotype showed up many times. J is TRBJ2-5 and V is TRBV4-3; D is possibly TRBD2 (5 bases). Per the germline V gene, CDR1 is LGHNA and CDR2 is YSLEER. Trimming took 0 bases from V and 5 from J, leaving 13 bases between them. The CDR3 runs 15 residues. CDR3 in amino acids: CASSQDRHRRETQYF. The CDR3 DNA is TGCGCCAGCAGCCAAGATCGCCACCGGAGGGAGACCCAGTACTTC.

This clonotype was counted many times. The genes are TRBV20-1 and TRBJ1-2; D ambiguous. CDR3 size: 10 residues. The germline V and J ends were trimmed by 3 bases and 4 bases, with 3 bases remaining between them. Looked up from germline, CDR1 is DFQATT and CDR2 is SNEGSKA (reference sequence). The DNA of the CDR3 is TGCAGTGCTAGCGCCTATGGCTACACCTTC. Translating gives CSASAYGYTF.

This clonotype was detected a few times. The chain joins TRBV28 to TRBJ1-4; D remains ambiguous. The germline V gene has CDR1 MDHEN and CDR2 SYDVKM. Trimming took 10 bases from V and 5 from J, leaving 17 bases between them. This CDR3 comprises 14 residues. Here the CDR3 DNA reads TGTGCCACCTTGGACGCCACGGTCAATGAAAAACTGTTTTTT. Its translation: CATLDATVNEKLFF.

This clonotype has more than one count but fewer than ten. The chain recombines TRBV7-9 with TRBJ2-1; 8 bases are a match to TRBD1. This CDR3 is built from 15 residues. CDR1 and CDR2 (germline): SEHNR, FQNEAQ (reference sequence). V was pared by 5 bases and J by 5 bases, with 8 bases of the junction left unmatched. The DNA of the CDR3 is TGTGCCAGCAGCCTTGACGGACAGGGCGACAATGAGCAGTTCTTC. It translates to CASSLDGQGDNEQFF.

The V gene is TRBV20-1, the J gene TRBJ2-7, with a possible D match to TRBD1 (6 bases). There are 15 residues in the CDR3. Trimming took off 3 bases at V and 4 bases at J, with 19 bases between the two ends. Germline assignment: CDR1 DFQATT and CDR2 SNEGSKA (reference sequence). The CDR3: CSASSSGTITYEQYF. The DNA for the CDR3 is TGCAGTGCTAGCTCTTCGGGGACAATAACATACGAGCAGTACTTC.

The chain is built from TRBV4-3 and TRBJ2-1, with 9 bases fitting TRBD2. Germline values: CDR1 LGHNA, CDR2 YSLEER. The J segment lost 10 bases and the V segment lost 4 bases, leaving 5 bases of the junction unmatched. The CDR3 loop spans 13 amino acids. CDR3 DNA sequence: TGCGCCAGCAGCCCAGTAGGACTAGCGGAGCAGTTCTTC. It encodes CASSPVGLAEQFF.

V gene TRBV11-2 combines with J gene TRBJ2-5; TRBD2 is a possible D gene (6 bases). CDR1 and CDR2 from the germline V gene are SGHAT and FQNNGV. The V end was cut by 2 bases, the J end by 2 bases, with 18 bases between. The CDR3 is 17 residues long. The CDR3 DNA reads TGTGCCAGCAGCTTAACCCCTGGGAGGATGGCACAAGAGACCCAGTACTTC. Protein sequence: CASSLTPGRMAQETQYF.

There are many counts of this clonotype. The CDR3 DNA sequence: TGCAGTGCTAGAGCTGGCAGGTACACAGATACGCAGTATTTT. Translated, it gives CSARAGRYTDTQYF. The V and J genes are TRBV20-1 and TRBJ2-3, with no clear D. There are 14 residues in the CDR3. Germline V CDR1 and CDR2: DFQATT, SNEGSKA (reference sequence). Trimming left V 1 base short and J 2 bases short, with 10 bases between.

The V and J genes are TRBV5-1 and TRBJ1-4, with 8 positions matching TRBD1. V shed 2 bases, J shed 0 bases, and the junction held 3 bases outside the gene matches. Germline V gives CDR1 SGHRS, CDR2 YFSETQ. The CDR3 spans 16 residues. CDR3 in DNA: TGCGCCAGCAGCTTAACAGGGGGTGCAACTAATGAAAAACTGTTTTTT. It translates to CASSLTGGATNEKLFF.

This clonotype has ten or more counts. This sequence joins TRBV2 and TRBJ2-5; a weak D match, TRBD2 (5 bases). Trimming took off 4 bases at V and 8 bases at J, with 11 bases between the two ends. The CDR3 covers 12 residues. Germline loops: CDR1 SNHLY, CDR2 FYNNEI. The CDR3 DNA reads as TGTGCCAGCAGTGGAGGGTCAAGAACCCAGTACTTC. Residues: CASSGGSRTQYF.

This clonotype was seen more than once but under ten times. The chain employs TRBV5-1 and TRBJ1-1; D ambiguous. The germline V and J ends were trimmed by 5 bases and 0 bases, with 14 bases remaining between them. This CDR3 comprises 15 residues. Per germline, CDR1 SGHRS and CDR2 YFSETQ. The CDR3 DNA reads TGCGCCAGCAGTCCGGGAAACTTAATGAACACTGAAGCTTTCTTT. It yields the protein CASSPGNLMNTEAFF.

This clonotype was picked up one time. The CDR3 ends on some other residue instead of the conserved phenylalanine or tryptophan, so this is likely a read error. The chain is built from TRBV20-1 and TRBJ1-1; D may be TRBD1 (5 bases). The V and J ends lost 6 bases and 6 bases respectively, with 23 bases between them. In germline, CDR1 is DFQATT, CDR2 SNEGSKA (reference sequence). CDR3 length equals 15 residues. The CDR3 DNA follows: TGCAGTGCCCCGAGAGGAACCAGGGTAATACCTGAAGCTTTCTAT. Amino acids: CSAPRGTRVIPEAFY.

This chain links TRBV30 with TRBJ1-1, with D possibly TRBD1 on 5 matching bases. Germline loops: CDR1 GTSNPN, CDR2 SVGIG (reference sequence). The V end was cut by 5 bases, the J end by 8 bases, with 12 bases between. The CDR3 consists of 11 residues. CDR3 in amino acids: CAWLRNREAFF. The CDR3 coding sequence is TGTGCCTGGTTAAGGAACAGGGAAGCTTTCTTT.

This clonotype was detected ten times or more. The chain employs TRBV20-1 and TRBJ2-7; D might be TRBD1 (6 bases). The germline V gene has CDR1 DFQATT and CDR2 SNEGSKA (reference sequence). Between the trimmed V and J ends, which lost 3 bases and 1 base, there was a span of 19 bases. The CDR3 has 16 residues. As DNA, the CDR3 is TGCAGTGCTAGCTCTGCAGGACAGCGACTTTCCTACGAGCAGTACTTC. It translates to CSASSAGQRLSYEQYF.

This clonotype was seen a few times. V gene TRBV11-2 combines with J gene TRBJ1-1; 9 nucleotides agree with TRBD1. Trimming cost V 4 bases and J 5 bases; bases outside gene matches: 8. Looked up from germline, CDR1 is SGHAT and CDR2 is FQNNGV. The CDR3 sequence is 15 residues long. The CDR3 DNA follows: TGTGCCAGCAGCTCAGGGACAGGGATAAGAACTGAAGCTTTCTTT. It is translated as CASSSGTGIRTEAFF.

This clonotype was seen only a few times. CDR3 sequence: CSAGLYNEQFF. CDR3 coding DNA: TGCAGTGCAGGACTCTACAATGAGCAGTTCTTC. J is TRBJ2-1 and V is TRBV20-1; the D gene is possibly TRBD2 (5 bases). Trimming pared 6 bases from V and 3 bases from J, leaving 6 bases between. Germline V lookup: CDR1 DFQATT, CDR2 SNEGSKA (reference sequence). This CDR3 has 11 amino acids.

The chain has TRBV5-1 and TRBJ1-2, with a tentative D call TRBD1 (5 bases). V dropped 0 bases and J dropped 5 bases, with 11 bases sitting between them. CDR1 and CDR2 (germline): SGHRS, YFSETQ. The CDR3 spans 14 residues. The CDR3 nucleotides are TGCGCCAGCAGCTTGGACAGGCCAGATTATGGCTACACCTTC. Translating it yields CASSLDRPDYGYTF.

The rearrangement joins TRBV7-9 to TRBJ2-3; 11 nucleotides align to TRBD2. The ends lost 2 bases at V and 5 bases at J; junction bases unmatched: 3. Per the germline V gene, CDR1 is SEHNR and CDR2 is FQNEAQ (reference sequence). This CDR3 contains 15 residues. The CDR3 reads CASSLTSGSGDTQYF. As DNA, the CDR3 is TGTGCCAGCAGCTTAACTAGCGGGAGTGGAGATACGCAGTATTTT.

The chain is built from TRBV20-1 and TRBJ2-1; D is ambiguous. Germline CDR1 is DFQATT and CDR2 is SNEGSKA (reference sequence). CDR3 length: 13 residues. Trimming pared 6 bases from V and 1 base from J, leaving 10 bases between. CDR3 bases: TGCAGTGCCCTCGCTCTTTCCTACAATGAGCAGTTCTTC. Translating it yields CSALALSYNEQFF.